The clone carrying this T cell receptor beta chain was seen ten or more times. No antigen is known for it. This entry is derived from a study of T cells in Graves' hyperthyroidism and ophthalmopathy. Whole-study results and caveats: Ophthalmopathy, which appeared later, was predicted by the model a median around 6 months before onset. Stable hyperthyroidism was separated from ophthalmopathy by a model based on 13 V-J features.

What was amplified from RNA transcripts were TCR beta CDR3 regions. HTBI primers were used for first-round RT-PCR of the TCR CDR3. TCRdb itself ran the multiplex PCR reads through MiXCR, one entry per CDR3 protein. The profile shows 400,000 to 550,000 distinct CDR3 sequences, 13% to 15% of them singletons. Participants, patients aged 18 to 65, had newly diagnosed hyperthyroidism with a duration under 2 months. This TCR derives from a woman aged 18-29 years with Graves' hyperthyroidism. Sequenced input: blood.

As DNA, the CDR3 is TGTGCCAGCAGACCCCGACTAGCGGGGGGCACAGATACGCAGTATTTT. Its protein product is CASRPRLAGGTDTQYF. This chain joins TRBV6-2 or TRBV6-3 and TRBJ2-3; 12 bases are a match to TRBD2. Germline V gene lookup returns CDR1 MNHEY and CDR2 SVGEGT. After removal of 6 bases from V and 1 base from J, the junction contained 5 bases not matched to a gene. This CDR3 spans 16 amino acids.